Listed below are T cell receptor beta chains from one sample, sequenced in a study of blood T cell repertoires in COVID-19. The repertoire was sequenced with immunoSEQ multiplex PCR; TCRdb's copy has only in-frame clones and lacks some. In the table there are 100,000 to 150,000 clones, about three quarters of which are singletons. The sample consisted of peripheral blood. All receptors derive from a woman between 65 and 79 years old with acute or convalescent COVID-19. CDR3s include the opening cysteine and the closing phenylalanine or tryptophan. A D gene is named only where the DNA matches it firmly. Clone size, where shown, is once, few, many, or a class for clones that have expanded.

TGTGCCAGCAGCTCTAGACCGGGACAGGGAACGAGGGGCTACACCTTC | CASSSRPGQGTRGYTF | . | 16 | TRBD1 | TRBJ1-2 | TRBV7-2
TGCGCCCCGGGAGCAGGGCCCGACGCAAGCACAGATACGCAGTATTTT | CAPGAGPDASTDTQYF | . | 16 | . | TRBJ2-3 | TRBV23-1
TGTGCCAGTAGTCTCTCGGCGGGGGATACGCAGTATTTT | CASSLSAGDTQYF | . | 13 | . | TRBJ2-3 | TRBV19
TGTGCCAGCAGCACAAAGCGGGAGGGCCAAGAGACCCAGTACTTC | CASSTKREGQETQYF | . | 15 | TRBD2 | TRBJ2-5 | TRBV13
TGTGCCAGCAGCATCCGGCGGGGGAGGGCTACCAATCAGCCCCAGCATTTT | CASSIRRGRATNQPQHF | . | 17 | . | TRBJ1-5 | TRBV21-1
TGTGCCAGCAGCCGCGGGACAGGGGGGACGAACTATGGCTACACCTTC | CASSRGTGGTNYGYTF | . | 16 | TRBD1 | TRBJ1-2 | TRBV3-1/TRBV3-2
TGTGCCAGCAGCTTATTTGGGGGCGTATCCTACAATGAGCAGTTCTTC | CASSLFGGVSYNEQFF | once | 16 | . | TRBJ2-1 | TRBV7-3
TGTGCCAGCCGTACGGGTCGGTCGAACACTGAAGCTTTCTTT | CASRTGRSNTEAFF | once | 14 | . | TRBJ1-1 | TRBV27
TGTGCTAGTAGCAACACCGGGGAGCTGTTTTTT | CASSNTGELFF | . | 11 | . | TRBJ2-2 | TRBV12-5
TGTGCCATCAGTGGGGACAGGGGTCGAGAAAAACTGTTTTTT | CAISGDRGREKLFF | . | 14 | TRBD1 | TRBJ1-4 | TRBV10-3
TGTGCCAGTGGCGGGGGGGCGAACAATGAGCAGTTCTTC | CASGGGANNEQFF | . | 13 | TRBD2 | TRBJ2-1 | TRBV27
TGTGCCAGCAGTTACCTGGGGGCGGGGGACGCTGAAGCTTTCTTT | CASSYLGAGDAEAFF | . | 15 | . | TRBJ1-1 | TRBV6-5
TGCGCCAGCTGTGGACAGCTGAACACTGAAGCTTTCTTT | CASCGQLNTEAFF | . | 13 | . | TRBJ1-1 | TRBV10-2
TGTGCCAGCAGACCGACAGGGGGGGATGGCTACACCTTC | CASRPTGGDGYTF | . | 13 | TRBD1 | TRBJ1-2 | TRBV12-3/TRBV12-4
TGTGCCAGTAGTTCAGGGGCTAGCGGTTCCTACAATGAGCAGTTCTTC | CASSSGASGSYNEQFF | . | 16 | . | TRBJ2-1 | TRBV19
TGTGCCAGCAGCGCCCTAGCGGGACGGAACTACGAGCAGTACTTC | CASSALAGRNYEQYF | . | 15 | TRBD2 | TRBJ2-7 | TRBV11-2
TGTGCCACCAGCCCCAGGGCGGGAGTGGGCGAGACCCAGTACTTC | CATSPRAGVGETQYF | . | 15 | TRBD2 | TRBJ2-5 | TRBV15
TGTGCCAGCTCACCGAGACAGGGTAGCACAGATACGCAGTATTTT | CASSPRQGSTDTQYF | . | 15 | TRBD1 | TRBJ2-3 | TRBV18
TGTGCCAGCTCACCCGGACAGGGTTATGGCTACACCTTC | CASSPGQGYGYTF | . | 13 | TRBD1 | TRBJ1-2 | TRBV18
TGTGCCATCAGGAAACTAGCGGGAGTCGATACGCAGTATTTT | CAIRKLAGVDTQYF | . | 14 | TRBD2 | TRBJ2-3 | TRBV10-3
TGTGCCAGCAGTTTCCCCGGGACAGGGGGCGTCTATGGCTACACCTTC | CASSFPGTGGVYGYTF | . | 16 | TRBD1 | TRBJ1-2 | TRBV28
TGTGCCAGCAGTCAAATTACAGGAGCTAATGAAAAACTGTTTTTT | CASSQITGANEKLFF | . | 15 | . | TRBJ1-4 | TRBV28
TGCGCCAGCAGCTTGGGCCCATCAGGGACTAGCGGGAGCGAACAGGGTGAGCAGTTCTTC | CASSLGPSGTSGSEQGEQFF | . | 20 | TRBD2 | TRBJ2-1 | TRBV5-1
TGTGCCAGCAGTACCACAGGGGGCCTCTATGGCTACACCTTC | CASSTTGGLYGYTF | . | 14 | TRBD1 | TRBJ1-2 | TRBV28
TGTGCCAGCAGCATCGGGACACCGAACACCGGGGAGCTGTTTTTT | CASSIGTPNTGELFF | many | 15 | . | TRBJ2-2 | TRBV9
TGTGCCAGCAGTTTTCAGGGGAAATGGTCTGAAGCTTTCTTT | CASSFQGKWSEAFF | once | 14 | . | TRBJ1-1 | TRBV28